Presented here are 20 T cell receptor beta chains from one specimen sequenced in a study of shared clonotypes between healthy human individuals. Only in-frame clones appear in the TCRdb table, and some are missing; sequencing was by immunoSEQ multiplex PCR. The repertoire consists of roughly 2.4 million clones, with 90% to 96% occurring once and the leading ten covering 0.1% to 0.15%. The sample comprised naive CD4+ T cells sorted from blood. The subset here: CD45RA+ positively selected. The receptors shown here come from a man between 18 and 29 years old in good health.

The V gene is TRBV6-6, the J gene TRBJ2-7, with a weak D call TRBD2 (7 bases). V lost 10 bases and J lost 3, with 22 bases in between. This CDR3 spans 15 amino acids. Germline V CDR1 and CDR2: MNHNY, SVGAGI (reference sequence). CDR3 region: CATETGQGGYYEQYF. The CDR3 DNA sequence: TGTGCCACAGAGACAGGCCAGGGAGGGTACTACGAGCAGTACTTC.

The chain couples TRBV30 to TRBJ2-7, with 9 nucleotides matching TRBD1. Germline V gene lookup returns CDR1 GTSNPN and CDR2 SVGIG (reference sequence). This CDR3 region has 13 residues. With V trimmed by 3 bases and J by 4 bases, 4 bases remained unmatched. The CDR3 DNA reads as TGTGCCTGGAGCGGGACAGGGCGGTACGAGCAGTACTTC. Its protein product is CAWSGTGRYEQYF.

CDR3 in DNA: TGTGCCAGCAATGGACAGGGGGGGAGCTATGGCTACACCTTC. It is translated as CASNGQGGSYGYTF. V and J are TRBV2 and TRBJ1-2; 10 positions match TRBD1. This CDR3 has 14 residues. The germline CDR1 and CDR2 sequences are SNHLY and FYNNEI. Trimming cost V 7 bases and J 4 bases; bases outside gene matches: 6. Full variable domain (missing parts from reference TRBV2 and TRBJ1-2): EPEVTQTPSHQVTQMGQEVILRCVPISNHLYFYWYRQILGQKVEFLVSFYNNEISEKSEIFDDQFSVERPDGSNFTLKIRSTKLEDSAMYFCASNGQGGSYGYTFGSGTRLTVV.

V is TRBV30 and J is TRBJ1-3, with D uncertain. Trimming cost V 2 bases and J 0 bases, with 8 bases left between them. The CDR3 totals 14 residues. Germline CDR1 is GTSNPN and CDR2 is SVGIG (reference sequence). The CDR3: CAWSRGNSGNTIYF. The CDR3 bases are TGTGCCTGGAGTCGAGGGAACTCTGGAAACACCATATATTTT.

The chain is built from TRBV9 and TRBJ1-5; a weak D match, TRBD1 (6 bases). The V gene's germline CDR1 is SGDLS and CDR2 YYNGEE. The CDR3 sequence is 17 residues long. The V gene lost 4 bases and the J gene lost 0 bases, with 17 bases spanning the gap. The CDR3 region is CASSPEGRTDSNQPQHF. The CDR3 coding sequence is TGTGCCAGCAGCCCCGAAGGTAGGACAGATAGCAATCAGCCCCAGCATTTT.

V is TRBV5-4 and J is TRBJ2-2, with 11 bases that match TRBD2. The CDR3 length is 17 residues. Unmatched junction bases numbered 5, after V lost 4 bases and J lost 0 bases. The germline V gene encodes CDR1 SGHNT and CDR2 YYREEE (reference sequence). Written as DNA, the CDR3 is TGTGCCAGCAGCCAAAGACTAGCGGGGACGAACACCGGGGAGCTGTTTTTT. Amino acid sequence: CASSQRLAGTNTGELFF.

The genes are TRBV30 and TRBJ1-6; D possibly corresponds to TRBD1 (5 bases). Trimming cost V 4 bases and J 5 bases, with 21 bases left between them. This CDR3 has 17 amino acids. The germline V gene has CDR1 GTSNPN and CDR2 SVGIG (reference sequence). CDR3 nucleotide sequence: TGTGCCTGGACCGACACGGGGCAACTTTCACATAATTCACCCCTCCACTTT. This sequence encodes CAWTDTGQLSHNSPLHF.

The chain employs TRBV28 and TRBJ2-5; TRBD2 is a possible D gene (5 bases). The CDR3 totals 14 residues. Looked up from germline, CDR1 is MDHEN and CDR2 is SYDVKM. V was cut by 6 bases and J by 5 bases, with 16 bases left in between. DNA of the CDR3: TGTGCCAGCAGCCTACTAGGAACGAGGGAGACCCAGTACTTC. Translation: CASSLLGTRETQYF. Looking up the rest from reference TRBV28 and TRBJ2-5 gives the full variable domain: DVKVTQSSRYLVKRTGEKVFLECVQDMDHENMFWYRQDPGLGLRLIYFSYDVKMKEKGDIPEGYSVSREKKERFSLILESASTNQTSMYLCASSLLGTRETQYFGPGTRLLVL.

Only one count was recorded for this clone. Written as DNA, the CDR3 is TGTGCCAGCAGTGAAGTAGGGGGCTATGGCTACACCTTC. It encodes CASSEVGGYGYTF. J is TRBJ1-2 and V is TRBV6-1; TRBD1 is a possible D gene (6 bases). V was shortened by 1 base and J by 4 bases, with 7 bases between the two germline ends. CDR1 and CDR2 from the germline V gene are MNHNS and SASEGT. There are 13 residues in the CDR3.

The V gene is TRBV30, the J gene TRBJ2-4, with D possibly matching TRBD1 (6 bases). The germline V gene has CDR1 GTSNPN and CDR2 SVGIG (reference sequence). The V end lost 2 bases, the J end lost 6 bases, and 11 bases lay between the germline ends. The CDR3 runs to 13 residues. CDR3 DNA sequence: TGTGCCTGGAGTCTGGGGGCGTCAAACATTCAGTACTTC. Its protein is CAWSLGASNIQYF.

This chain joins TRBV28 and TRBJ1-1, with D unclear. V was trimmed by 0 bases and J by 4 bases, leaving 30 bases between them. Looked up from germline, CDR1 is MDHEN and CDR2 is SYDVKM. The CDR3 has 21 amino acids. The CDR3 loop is CASSLWGGMLRDRGAGTEAFF. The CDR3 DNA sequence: TGTGCCAGCAGTTTATGGGGAGGTATGTTGAGGGATCGGGGAGCTGGCACTGAAGCTTTCTTT.

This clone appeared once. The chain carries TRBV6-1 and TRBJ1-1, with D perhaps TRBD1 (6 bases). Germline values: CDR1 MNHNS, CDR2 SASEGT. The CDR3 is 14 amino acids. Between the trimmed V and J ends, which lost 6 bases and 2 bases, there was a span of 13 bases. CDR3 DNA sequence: TGTGCCAGCAGGGAACCGGGACAAAACACTGAAGCTTTCTTT. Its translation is CASREPGQNTEAFF.

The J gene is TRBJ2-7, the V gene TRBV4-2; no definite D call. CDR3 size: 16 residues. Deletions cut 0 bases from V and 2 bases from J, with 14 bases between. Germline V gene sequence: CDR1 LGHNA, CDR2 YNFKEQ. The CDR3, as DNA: TGTGCCAGCAGCCAAGATAGTGGCGACACCACCTACGAGCAGTACTTC. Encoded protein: CASSQDSGDTTYEQYF.

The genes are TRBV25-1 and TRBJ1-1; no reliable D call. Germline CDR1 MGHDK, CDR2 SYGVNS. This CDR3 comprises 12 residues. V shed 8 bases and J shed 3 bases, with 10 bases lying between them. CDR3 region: CASGQRDTEAFF. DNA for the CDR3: TGTGCCAGCGGTCAGAGAGACACTGAAGCTTTCTTT.

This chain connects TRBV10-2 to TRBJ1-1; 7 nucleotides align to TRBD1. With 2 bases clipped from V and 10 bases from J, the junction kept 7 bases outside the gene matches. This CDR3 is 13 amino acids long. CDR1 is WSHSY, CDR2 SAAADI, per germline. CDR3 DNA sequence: TGCGCCAGCAGTGAGCAGGGGGGAGTCGGAGCTTTCTTT. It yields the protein CASSEQGGVGAFF.

The chain's CDR3 is CASRTGEKLFF. The DNA for the CDR3 is TGCGCCAGCAGGACCGGCGAAAAACTGTTTTTT. This sequence joins TRBV5-1 and TRBJ1-4, with D hard to call. The V end lost 5 bases, the J end lost 8 bases, and 7 bases lay between the germline ends. The CDR3 length is 11 residues. Germline CDR1 and CDR2: SGHRS and YFSETQ.

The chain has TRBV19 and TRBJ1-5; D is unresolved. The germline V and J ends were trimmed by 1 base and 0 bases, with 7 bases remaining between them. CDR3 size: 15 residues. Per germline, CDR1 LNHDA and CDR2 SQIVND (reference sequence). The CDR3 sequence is CASSIGRISNQPQHF. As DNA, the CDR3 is TGTGCCAGTAGTATAGGCAGGATTAGCAATCAGCCCCAGCATTTT.

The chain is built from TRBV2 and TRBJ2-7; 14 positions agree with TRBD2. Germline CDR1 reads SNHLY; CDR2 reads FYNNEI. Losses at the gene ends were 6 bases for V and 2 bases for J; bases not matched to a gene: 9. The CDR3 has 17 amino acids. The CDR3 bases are TGTGCCAGCAGGACCGGGACTAGCGGGAGCCCAACCTACGAGCAGTACTTC. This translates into CASRTGTSGSPTYEQYF.

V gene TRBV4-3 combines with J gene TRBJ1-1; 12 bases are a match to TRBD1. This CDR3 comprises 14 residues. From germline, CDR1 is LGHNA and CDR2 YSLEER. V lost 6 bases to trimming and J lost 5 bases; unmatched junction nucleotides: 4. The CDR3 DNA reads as TGCGCCAGCAGAATGGGACAGGGGGCAACTGAAGCTTTCTTT. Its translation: CASRMGQGATEAFF.

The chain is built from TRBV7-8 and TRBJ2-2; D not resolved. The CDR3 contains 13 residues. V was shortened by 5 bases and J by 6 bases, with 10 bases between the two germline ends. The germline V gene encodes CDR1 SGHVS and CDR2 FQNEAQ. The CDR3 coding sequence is TGTGCCAGCAGCGTACCCCCAGCCGGGGAGCTGTTTTTT. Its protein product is CASSVPPAGELFF.